The 10 T cell receptor beta chains given below trace back to one sample, sequenced in a study of beta chain features in type 1 diabetes. Isolated RNA was reverse transcribed in full, so expressed TCRB transcripts were sequenced. Measured with immunoSEQ multiplex PCR; TCRdb has only the in-frame clones, and not every one. The sample includes 900,000 or so clones, 15% to 20% of them seen just once. Sequenced material: naive CD4+ T cells from blood. These receptors came from a woman aged 18-30 years in good health.

This clone was observed a handful of times. This chain joins TRBV28 and TRBJ2-2; TRBD2 might be the D (6 bases). This CDR3 has 15 amino acids. Germline V gene sequence: CDR1 MDHEN, CDR2 SYDVKM. Trimming pared 5 bases from V and 1 base from J, leaving 11 bases between. The chain's CDR3 is CASSPGDLNTGELFF. CDR3 nucleotides: TGTGCCAGCAGTCCCGGGGACTTGAACACCGGGGAGCTGTTTTTT.

This clone was picked up a small number of times. This rearrangement joins TRBV7-8 to TRBJ1-5; D is undetermined. Looked up from germline, CDR1 is SGHVS and CDR2 is FQNEAQ. The V end lost 3 bases, the J end lost 0 bases, and 9 bases lay between the germline ends. The CDR3 spans 15 residues. CDR3 DNA: TGTGCCAGCAGCTTGGGCCGGATTAGCAATCAGCCCCAGCATTTT. It specifies CASSLGRISNQPQHF.

The rearrangement joins TRBV29-1 to TRBJ2-5, with TRBD2 matching over 10 bases. TRBJ2-7 matches the DNA end more closely, so the J call is doubtful. This CDR3 region has 15 residues. Looked up from germline, CDR1 is SQVTM and CDR2 is ANQGSEA. CDR3 nucleotide sequence: TGCAGCGCATCTCGACTAGCGGGTTCCTCCTACGAGCAGTACTTC. Translating gives CSASRLAGSSYEQYF.

The chain recombines TRBV10-3 with TRBJ1-2; tentative D call: TRBD1 (5 bases). CDR3 length: 13 amino acids. V lost 7 bases and J 0 bases, leaving 9 bases between the germline ends. CDR1 ENHRY and CDR2 SYGVKD come from the germline V gene. As DNA, the CDR3 is TGTGCCATCACAGGGATGGCTAACTATGGCTACACCTTC. Encoded protein: CAITGMANYGYTF.

This clone was detected only a few times. J is TRBJ2-1 and V is TRBV5-4; TRBD2 aligns across 13 bases. Germline V gives CDR1 SGHNT, CDR2 YYREEE (reference sequence). Unmatched junction bases numbered 2, after V lost 3 bases and J lost 5 bases. The CDR3 loop spans 15 amino acids. CDR3 coding DNA: TGTGCCAGCAGCTCACTAGCGGGAGGGGACAATGAGCAGTTCTTC. Protein: CASSSLAGGDNEQFF.

Only a few counts were recorded for this clone. The V and J genes are TRBV7-2 and TRBJ2-5, with 11 bases fitting TRBD1. CDR3 length: 19 amino acids. V gave up 2 bases and J gave up 2 bases; unmatched junction bases: 13. In germline, CDR1 is SGHTA, CDR2 FQGNSA. The CDR3 here is CASSLLYRGRDRGQETQYF. CDR3 nucleotides: TGTGCCAGCAGCTTACTATATAGAGGCCGGGACAGGGGGCAAGAGACCCAGTACTTC.

The sample holds a few counts of this clone. This rearrangement joins TRBV4-1 to TRBJ2-1; 11 bases align to TRBD1. CDR3 length equals 17 residues. Germline CDR1 is MGHRA and CDR2 is YSYEKL. V shed 1 base and J 7 bases; nucleotides not matched to a gene: 9. The CDR3 region is CASSQGTGGAVGNEQFF. The CDR3 DNA sequence: TGCGCCAGCAGCCAAGGGACAGGGGGCGCAGTAGGGAATGAGCAGTTCTTC.

This chain connects TRBV5-4 to TRBJ2-7; D might be TRBD2 (6 bases). Germline CDR1 reads SGHNT; CDR2 reads YYREEE (reference sequence). The CDR3 has 15 residues. Trimming cost V 0 bases and J 0 bases, with 10 bases left between them. CDR3 in DNA: TGTGCCAGCAGCTTGGGGGGGAGGTCCTCCTACGAGCAGTACTTC. Translation gives CASSLGGRSSYEQYF.

The chain links TRBV19 to TRBJ1-5; 10 bases agree with TRBD1. This CDR3 is 19 amino acids long. Germline V gene data show CDR1 as LNHDA and CDR2 as SQIVND (reference sequence). V lost 5 bases to trimming and J lost 0 bases; unmatched junction nucleotides: 13. The CDR3 loop is CASSASPGTGAYSNQPQHF. DNA for the CDR3: TGTGCCAGTAGTGCTTCTCCCGGGACAGGGGCCTATAGCAATCAGCCCCAGCATTTT.

The chain links TRBV5-4 to TRBJ2-1; 8 nucleotides agree with TRBD2. In germline, CDR1 is SGHNT, CDR2 YYREEE (reference sequence). Trimming took 1 base from V and 4 from J; bases not matched to a gene: 4. CDR3 length: 15 amino acids. The CDR3 is CASSLPGGQYNEQFF. DNA of the CDR3: TGTGCCAGCAGCTTGCCGGGAGGGCAATACAATGAGCAGTTCTTC.